The T cell receptor beta chain under discussion was sequenced for a study of T cells in Graves' hyperthyroidism and ophthalmopathy. This CDR3 spans 13 amino acids. Trimming cost V 6 bases and J 3 bases, with 11 bases left between them. The V gene's germline CDR1 is WNHNN and CDR2 SYGVQD (reference sequence). This clonotype occurred many times. The authors obtained PBMCs from over 8 ml of fresh peripheral blood. RNA transcripts yielded amplified TCR beta CDR3 regions. The TCR CDR3 first-round RT-PCR relied on the HTBI primer set. TCRdb recomputed calls from the multiplex PCR reads with MiXCR, one row per CDR3 protein. The table records around 300,000 distinct CDR3 sequences, 15% of them present only once.

Specimen: blood. The J gene is TRBJ1-1, the V gene TRBV10-1; D unresolved. This TCR was recovered from a woman in her forties or fifties with Graves' hyperthyroidism that later progressed to Graves' ophthalmopathy. The CDR3 DNA reads TGCGCCAGCAGCCCTTCAGCCTACACTGAAGCTTTCTTT. It is translated as CASSPSAYTEAFF.